Sequencing of this TCR beta chain was carried out in a study of blood T cell repertoires in COVID-19. As for the study in general: In each case, the material was cDNA or gDNA derived from T cells, B-cell-depleted T cells, or PBMCs.

Per germline, CDR1 MNHEY and CDR2 SVGAGI. This CDR3 region has 15 residues. The ends were cut back, 7 bases at V and 0 bases at J, with 13 bases in the middle. Original processing methods: Nucleated cell number was recorded as an estimate derived from reference gene primer amplification. Using immunoSEQ multiplex PCR, the repertoire was profiled, and TCRdb retains in-frame clones only, with some absent. V and J calls and clone size are copied from that table; D and trimming were computed from the DNA. The sample shows 95,000 to 150,000 clones, roughly 89% of them seen only once. This rearrangement joins TRBV6-5 to TRBJ2-1; TRBD1 might be the D (5 bases). This clonotype was obtained from a middle-aged man with acute or convalescent COVID-19. The sample taken for sequencing was peripheral blood. CDR3 in amino acids: CASTTGVYSYNEQFF. The DNA of the CDR3 is TGTGCCAGCACTACAGGAGTCTACTCCTACAATGAGCAGTTCTTC.